This TCR beta chain is drawn from a study of blood T cell repertoires in COVID-19 (TCRdb year 2020). At the level of the whole study: Samples from collaborators originated in the United States, Italy and Spain and spanned both the acute and convalescent phases of COVID-19. The dataset comprised deeply sampled blood TCRbeta repertoires from subjects exposed to, actively infected with, or recovered from COVID-19. The samples were drawn from the first 160 participants of the ongoing ImmuneRACE study and from over a thousand subjects provided by 6 global collaborators. The prospective study material was composed of cDNA or gDNA derived from T cells, B-cell-depleted T cells, or PBMCs. The repertoires were released in a freely available public database meant as a resource for research on the immune response to SARS-CoV-2. The sample metadata nearly always contained a de-identified subject ID, COVID-19 status, age in years and sex. HLA class I and class II types, where available, came from metadata supplied by the sample provider rather than from assay-based typing.

Points the paper makes about the study in general: The amount of clinical and demographic metadata varied by source and participant and was provided uncurated.

In the prospective study, participants were roughly 18 to 95 years old, resided in under 30 geographic areas of the United States, and were enrolled through a virtual design. In the prospective study, participants were assigned to cohorts based on the clinical history participants reported in a screening survey and a study questionnaire. For ImmuneRACE Cohort 3, a participant was defined as recovered based on two consecutive negative NP/OP PCR tests, clearance by a healthcare professional, or resolution of symptoms. Each participant in the prospective study had whole blood, serum and a nasopharyngeal or oropharyngeal swab collected by mobile phlebotomists. Over a roughly two-month period, participants in the prospective study had the option of providing additional blood draws and questionnaires. Before DNA extraction, blood samples from the prospective study were shipped at room temperature or frozen.

From the germline V gene (reference sequence), CDR1 is SGHAT and CDR2 is FQDESV. The CDR3, cysteine through phenylalanine, is 14 amino acids long. The retained sequence is limited to the CDR3, 42 bases, with the frame set at the first base. Trimming costs V 1 base and J 4 bases, and their ends lie 7 bases apart. Comment on this clone: Its target antigen remains unknown. Qualities for individual bases were not recorded, and no much larger clone is one base off.

The immunoSEQ Assay, a bias-controlled multiplex PCR, was used to amplify TCRbeta CDR3 regions from genomic DNA. As for the original processing: The number of nucleated cells in each sample was estimated from the amplification of reference gene primers within the assay. To quantify the absolute abundance of each unique TCRbeta CDR3 rearrangement, sequence reads were collapsed and filtered. For each sample, productive Simpson clonality was calculated as the square root of Simpson's diversity index over productive rearrangements. TCRdb mirrors the immuneACCESS table, restricted to in-frame sequences. Some clones are absent from its copies; in checked studies, under half trace to an unresolved V gene, and the reason for the others is unknown. The V and J calls and clone size come from that table; D and trimming were worked out from the DNA. Within this sample are fewer than 200,000 clones, with under 85% of them counted one time only. The top ten constitute 12% of the sample.

This clonotype originated in a man aged 50-60 years who had recovered from COVID-19. Sequenced sample: PBMCs or T cells enriched from blood (not recorded which). This sequence uses TRBV11-1 and TRBJ2-2, and possibly TRBD2, on 5 matching bases. The CDR3 region has the sequence CASSLDLATGELFF. Here is the DNA: TGTGCCAGCAGCTTAGACCTAGCCACCGGGGAGCTGTTTTTT.